These 23 T cell receptor beta chains came from one sample sequenced in a study of spatial heterogeneity in lung cancer. Noted time point: sample taken at primary tumor resection. Unsorted whole RNA from tumor, nontumor lung or frozen PBMC underwent sequencing. From the 5' RACE reads, TCRdb called clonotypes with MiXCR, one entry per CDR3 protein. The sample carries 5,500 to 7,500 distinct CDR3 sequences, about 3.9% recorded once. The specimen was normal lung tissue next to the tumor, collected at surgery. The receptor source for this set is a female donor with early-stage non-small cell lung cancer.

This clonotype has at least ten counts. The CDR3 region has the DNA TGTGCCAGCAGTTATCTCCCCGGGACAATGCCAGATACGCAGTATTTT. Its translation: CASSYLPGTMPDTQYF. The chain uses TRBV6-5 and TRBJ2-3; D might be TRBD1 (6 bases). This CDR3 is 16 amino acids long. The germline V and J ends were trimmed by 3 bases and 4 bases, with 17 bases remaining between them. Germline loops: CDR1 MNHEY, CDR2 SVGAGI.

This chain uses TRBV5-6 with TRBJ1-4; 8 nucleotides agree with TRBD1. This CDR3 has 15 residues. Germline V CDR1 and CDR2: SGHDT, YYEEEE. Losses at the gene ends were 7 bases for V and 15 bases for J; bases not matched to a gene: 20. CDR3 loop: CASAASGTGHLSVFF. The CDR3, as DNA: TGTGCCAGCGCGGCCTCCGGGACAGGCCACCTGTCTGTGTTTTTT. The entire variable domain, with the rest obtained from reference TRBV5-6 and TRBJ1-4, is as follows: DAGVTQSPTHLIKTRGQQVTLRCSPKSGHDTVSWYQQALGQGPQFIFQYYEEEERQRGNFPDRFSGHQFPNYSSELNVNALLLGDSALYLCASAASGTGHLSVFFGSGTQLSVL.

In this sample, this clonotype turned up many times. The chain couples TRBV5-1 to TRBJ1-5, with TRBD1 identical over 7 bases. CDR1 SGHRS and CDR2 YFSETQ come from the germline V gene. V shed 0 bases, J shed 2 bases, and the junction held 2 bases outside the gene matches. This CDR3 is built from 15 residues. Here the CDR3 DNA reads TGCGCCAGCAGCTTGGAAGGGGGCGGCAATCAGCCCCAGCATTTT. As protein: CASSLEGGGNQPQHF.

This clonotype came up many times. The rearrangement links TRBV28 to TRBJ1-5; D is ambiguous. This CDR3 has 18 amino acids. Trimming pared 2 bases from V and 0 bases from J, leaving 17 bases between. CDR1 is MDHEN, CDR2 SYDVKM, per germline. The CDR3, as DNA: TGTGCCAGCAGTTTAAGGCCCGTCGGGCCCAGTAGCAATCAGCCCCAGCATTTT. Protein sequence: CASSLRPVGPSSNQPQHF.

This clonotype was detected ten times or more. V and J are TRBV3-1 and TRBJ2-5; 10 nucleotides match TRBD2. CDR1 and CDR2 from the germline V gene are LGHDT and YNNKEL (reference sequence). The CDR3 totals 16 residues. The V gene end was trimmed by 1 base and the J gene end by 4 bases; junction bases not matched to a gene: 6. The chain's CDR3 is CASSQARSGGSETQYF. CDR3 nucleotide sequence: TGTGCCAGCAGCCAAGCGCGTAGCGGGGGGTCAGAGACCCAGTACTTC.

By frequency in the sample, this clonotype is medium-sized. This sequence joins TRBV6-2 or TRBV6-3 and TRBJ1-2, with 10 bases identical to TRBD1. With 2 bases clipped from V and 8 bases from J, the junction kept 5 bases outside the gene matches. The CDR3 has 14 residues. The V gene's germline CDR1 is MNHEY and CDR2 SVGEGT. CDR3 sequence reads: CASSYPDRGPGYTF. The CDR3 DNA reads TGTGCCAGCAGTTACCCCGACAGGGGGCCCGGCTACACCTTC.

The table lists this clonotype with many counts. The chain recombines TRBV7-6 with TRBJ2-7; no clear D. Germline-derived CDR1 and CDR2 are SGHVS and FNYEAQ. The CDR3 covers 13 residues. Trimming cost V 0 bases and J 0 bases, with 3 bases left between them. CDR3 loop: CASSLAASYEQYF. CDR3 bases: TGTGCCAGCAGCTTAGCAGCCTCCTACGAGCAGTACTTC.

This clonotype is categorized as medium-sized (0.01 to 0.1%). This chain uses TRBV15 with TRBJ1-5; D gene unclear. The CDR3 consists of 13 residues. V lost 4 bases to trimming and J lost 0 bases, with 4 bases between them. Germline V gene sequence: CDR1 LNHNV, CDR2 YYDKDF (reference sequence). The CDR3 nucleotides are TGTGCCACCAGCAAAGATAGCAATCAGCCCCAGCATTTT. Its protein product is CATSKDSNQPQHF.

This clonotype was seen repeatedly, ten times or more. V gene TRBV10-3 combines with J gene TRBJ2-5; D is unclear. Germline CDR1 is ENHRY and CDR2 is SYGVKD. Trimming took off 2 bases at V and 5 bases at J, with 9 bases between the two ends. The CDR3 runs 13 residues. CDR3 amino acids: CAISEGVGETQYF. Here the CDR3 DNA reads TGTGCCATCAGTGAGGGGGTTGGCGAGACCCAGTACTTC.

In its sample, this clonotype was seen many times. V is TRBV5-5 and J is TRBJ1-6, with unresolved D. Trimming cost V 4 bases and J 5 bases, with 7 bases left between them. From germline, CDR1 is SGHKS and CDR2 YYEKEE (reference sequence). The CDR3 runs 13 residues. The CDR3 sequence: CASSDGDNSPLHF. The DNA of the CDR3 is TGTGCCAGCAGCGACGGGGATAATTCACCCCTCCACTTT. Full variable domain (remainder filled in from reference TRBV5-5 and TRBJ1-6): DAGVTQSPTHLIKTRGQQVTLRCSPISGHKSVSWYQQVLGQGPQFIFQYYEKEERGRGNFPDRFSARQFPNYSSELNVNALLLGDSALYLCASSDGDNSPLHFGNGTRLTVT.

The chain has TRBV6-1 and TRBJ1-1; 9 bases match TRBD1. This CDR3 is built from 15 residues. With 4 bases clipped from V and 8 bases from J, the junction kept 11 bases outside the gene matches. In germline, CDR1 is MNHNS, CDR2 SASEGT. The CDR3 DNA follows: TGTGCCAGCAGTGCCCTACCCGGACAGGGGCTAGAAGCTTTCTTT. This gives the protein CASSALPGQGLEAFF.

This clonotype rates as large. The V gene is TRBV27, the J gene TRBJ2-5; 9 bases match TRBD2. Germline V CDR1 and CDR2: MNHEY, SMNVEV (reference sequence). The V and J ends lost 7 bases and 3 bases, in that order; junction bases with no gene match: 12. The CDR3 covers 16 residues. CDR3 sequence reads: CASNPSGLAGKETQYF. CDR3 DNA sequence: TGTGCCAGCAACCCCTCCGGGCTAGCGGGGAAAGAGACCCAGTACTTC.

V and J are TRBV2 and TRBJ1-2; D uncertain. V lost 6 bases, J lost 0 bases, and 14 bases lay in between. From germline, CDR1 is SNHLY and CDR2 FYNNEI. CDR3 length: 15 amino acids. The CDR3, as DNA: TGTGCCAGCAGCGTACAGTTGGGAGCTAACTATGGCTACACCTTC. Amino acid sequence: CASSVQLGANYGYTF. Full variable domain (missing parts from reference TRBV2 and TRBJ1-2): EPEVTQTPSHQVTQMGQEVILRCVPISNHLYFYWYRQILGQKVEFLVSFYNNEISEKSEIFDDQFSVERPDGSNFTLKIRSTKLEDSAMYFCASSVQLGANYGYTFGSGTRLTVV.

This clonotype was counted at least ten times. The chain is built from TRBV28 and TRBJ2-3; the match to TRBD2 covers 11 bases. Per germline, CDR1 MDHEN and CDR2 SYDVKM. This CDR3 spans 17 amino acids. Trimming took 2 bases from V and 6 from J; bases not matched to a gene: 10. The CDR3 reads CASSLAGTSGIGDTQYF. In DNA, the CDR3 is TGTGCCAGCAGTTTAGCCGGGACTAGCGGAATCGGGGATACGCAGTATTTT.

By frequency in the sample, this clonotype is medium-sized. The V and J genes are TRBV2 and TRBJ2-5; D may correspond to TRBD1 or TRBD2 (6 bases each). The CDR3 length is 12 residues. Trimming stripped 7 bases from V and 5 bases from J, with 11 bases between. In germline, CDR1 is SNHLY, CDR2 FYNNEI. The CDR3 here is CASKGGLETQYF. The CDR3, as DNA: TGTGCCAGCAAGGGGGGCCTGGAGACCCAGTACTTC.

This clonotype was seen repeatedly, ten times or more. The V and J genes are TRBV19 and TRBJ2-5, with no clear D. V was shortened by 3 bases and J by 5 bases, with 10 bases between the two germline ends. The CDR3 totals 13 residues. The V gene's germline CDR1 is LNHDA and CDR2 SQIVND (reference sequence). DNA for the CDR3: TGTGCCAGTAGTATCGACGGTGGGGAGACCCAGTACTTC. Protein: CASSIDGGETQYF.

This clonotype was seen at least ten times. The chain combines TRBV7-9 with TRBJ2-7; maybe TRBD1 (6 bases). There are 14 residues in the CDR3. Germline CDR1 reads SEHNR; CDR2 reads FQNEAQ (reference sequence). V lost 2 bases to trimming and J lost 0 bases, with 8 bases between them. The CDR3 DNA follows: TGTGCCAGCAGCTTACAGGGGTACTCCTACGAGCAGTACTTC. Protein product: CASSLQGYSYEQYF.

This clonotype was seen repeatedly, ten times or more. The chain joins TRBV20-1 to TRBJ1-2; D call uncertain. Germline lookup yields CDR1 DFQATT and CDR2 SNEGSKA (reference sequence). Trimming removed 3 bases at V and 6 bases at J, with 2 bases between. The CDR3 is made up of 9 amino acids. The CDR3: CSASDGYTF. The CDR3 DNA is TGCAGTGCTAGTGATGGCTACACCTTC.

In this sample, this clonotype is medium-sized (0.01 to 0.1%). The J gene is TRBJ2-2, the V gene TRBV5-4; D ambiguous. Germline values: CDR1 SGHNT, CDR2 YYREEE (reference sequence). Trimming removed 2 bases at V and 3 bases at J, with 8 bases between. This CDR3 comprises 14 residues. The CDR3 nucleotides are TGTGCCAGCAGCTTCGGTCAGGACACCGGGGAGCTGTTTTTT. Its protein product is CASSFGQDTGELFF.

By proportion, this clonotype is medium-sized. The V gene is TRBV12-3 or TRBV12-4, the J gene TRBJ2-4, with D perhaps matching TRBD1 (5 bases). Trimming cost V 8 bases and J 4 bases, with 9 bases left between them. The CDR3 totals 12 residues. Here the CDR3 DNA reads TGTGCCAGCGCGCAGGGAAAAAACATTCAGTACTTC. This gives the protein CASAQGKNIQYF.

The chain is built from TRBV11-2 and TRBJ1-1; TRBD1 agrees at 7 bases. The trim removed 4 bases at V and 4 bases at J, leaving 9 bases unmatched. CDR1 is SGHAT, CDR2 FQNNGV, per germline. The CDR3 extends over 15 amino acids. The CDR3 spells CASSSPTGYATEAFF. In nucleotides, the CDR3 is TGTGCCAGCAGCTCCCCGACAGGGTACGCCACTGAAGCTTTCTTT. The entire variable domain, with the rest obtained from reference TRBV11-2 and TRBJ1-1, is as follows: EAGVAQSPRYKIIEKRQSVAFWCNPISGHATLYWYQQILGQGPKLLIQFQNNGVVDDSQLPKDRFSAERLKGVDSTLKIQPAKLEDSAVYLCASSSPTGYATEAFFGQGTRLTVV.

This clonotype has ten or more counts. This chain links TRBV7-3 with TRBJ2-2; the D gene is possibly TRBD1 (6 bases). The CDR3 is 16 amino acids. V dropped 4 bases and J dropped 7 bases, with 19 bases sitting between them. Germline V gene sequence: CDR1 SGHTA, CDR2 FQGTGA. CDR3 sequence (DNA): TGTGCCAGCAGCTCCTCTACAGGGTTAAGGGGCGGGGAGCTGTTTTTT. Translating it yields CASSSSTGLRGGELFF.

In this sample, this clonotype turned up many times. The rearrangement links TRBV7-9 to TRBJ2-3; the match to TRBD2 covers 11 bases. V lost 4 bases, J lost 5 bases, and 5 bases stayed unmatched. The germline V gene has CDR1 SEHNR and CDR2 FQNEAQ (reference sequence). CDR3 length: 15 residues. This CDR3 is CASSSSTSGGDTQYF. The CDR3 bases are TGTGCCAGCAGCTCCTCCACTAGCGGGGGAGATACGCAGTATTTT.